What follows are 14 T cell receptor beta chains derived from one specimen sequenced in a study of CD8 T cells in ankylosing spondylitis. Study-wide points: One TCR beta motif, made up of about 8 highly homologous variants, appeared characteristic of ankylosing spondylitis blood.

TCRdb itself ran the 5' RACE reads through MiXCR, one entry per CDR3 protein. The table records under 250,000 distinct CDR3 sequences, 7% to 8% of them present only once. These receptors have no identified antigens. Sequenced material: blood, either unsorted or a sorted T cell fraction (not recorded which). These receptor sequences come from a male donor with ankylosing spondylitis.

In its sample, this clonotype was seen many times. V gene TRBV9 combines with J gene TRBJ2-1; D perhaps matches TRBD2 (5 bases). The CDR3 is 15 amino acids. V lost 3 bases to trimming and J lost 6 bases, with 16 bases between them. The germline gives CDR1 SGDLS, CDR2 YYNGEE. CDR3 sequence reads: CASSASGRDGNEQFF. In DNA form, the CDR3 reads TGTGCCAGCAGCGCCTCGGGAAGGGATGGCAATGAGCAGTTCTTC.

CDR3 sequence: CASSPSFVGAPENTEAFF. Written as DNA, the CDR3 is TGTGCCAGCAGCCCCTCGTTCGTGGGGGCGCCAGAGAACACTGAAGCTTTCTTT. This chain links TRBV4-2 with TRBJ1-1; D might be TRBD1 (6 bases). The germline V and J ends were trimmed by 4 bases and 1 base, with 22 bases remaining between them. The CDR3 contains 18 residues. From germline, CDR1 is LGHNA and CDR2 YNFKEQ.

This clonotype occurred many times. This rearrangement joins TRBV29-1 to TRBJ1-1, with 7 bases lining up with TRBD1. Germline V gives CDR1 SQVTM, CDR2 ANQGSEA. The CDR3 runs to 18 residues. Trimming removed 1 base from V and 5 bases from J; junction bases left unmatched: 19. Here the CDR3 reads CSVEGTTIHDRERTEAFF. CDR3 DNA: TGCAGCGTTGAAGGGACCACAATCCATGACAGGGAGCGAACTGAAGCTTTCTTT.

This clonotype has more than one count but fewer than ten. J is TRBJ2-1 and V is TRBV12-3 or TRBV12-4, with D perhaps matching TRBD1 or TRBD2 (5 bases each). Trimming shortened V by 7 bases and J by 7 bases, and 17 bases separated the two germline ends. The CDR3 covers 14 residues. DNA for the CDR3: TGTGCCAGCAACCCGGGACCGTTAGTTAATGAGCAGTTCTTC. Translating it yields CASNPGPLVNEQFF.

The chain combines TRBV6-4 with TRBJ2-1, with D possibly called TRBD1 or TRBD2 (6 bases each). CDR1 and CDR2 from the germline V gene are MRHNA and SNTAGT. Trimming removed 6 bases at V and 0 bases at J, with 9 bases between. The CDR3 covers 14 residues. The CDR3 DNA reads as TGTGCCAGCAGACCGGGGGCCTCCTACAATGAGCAGTTCTTC. It translates to CASRPGASYNEQFF.

This clonotype was seen at least ten times. The chain joins TRBV4-2 to TRBJ2-7; possible D gene TRBD2, 5 bases. The CDR3 has 15 amino acids. Germline CDR1 LGHNA, CDR2 YNFKEQ. The V end was cut by 0 bases, the J end by 1 base, with 10 bases between. The DNA for the CDR3 is TGTGCCAGCAGCCAAGATAAGCGGACTTCCTACGAGCAGTACTTC. Residues: CASSQDKRTSYEQYF.

CDR3 DNA sequence: TGTGCCACCAGTGATTCACAGGCCAGCGGGAGGTACGAGCAGTACTTC. It encodes CATSDSQASGRYEQYF. J is TRBJ2-7 and V is TRBV24-1, with 9 bases fitting TRBD2. This CDR3 is 16 amino acids long. Germline-derived CDR1 and CDR2 are KGHDR and SFDVKD. V was pared by 2 bases and J by 4 bases, with 8 bases of the junction left unmatched.

This clonotype was seen repeatedly, ten times or more. The chain carries TRBV29-1 and TRBJ2-5, with no clear D. Between the trimmed V and J ends, which lost 1 base and 6 bases, there was a span of 6 bases. CDR1 is SQVTM, CDR2 ANQGSEA, per germline. This CDR3 region has 11 residues. CDR3 sequence (DNA): TGCAGCGTTGAAGCGGTGAAGACCCAGTACTTC. It specifies CSVEAVKTQYF.

This clonotype occurred a few times. The V and J genes are TRBV4-3 and TRBJ2-1, with 8 positions matching TRBD1. The CDR3 extends over 14 amino acids. The V gene end was trimmed by 6 bases and the J gene end by 5 bases; junction bases not matched to a gene: 6. Germline V lookup: CDR1 LGHNA, CDR2 YSLEER. The CDR3 DNA reads TGCGCCAGCAGACAACAGGGGGTCCACAATGAGCAGTTCTTC. Its protein is CASRQQGVHNEQFF.

This clonotype was seen at least ten times. The chain couples TRBV7-9 to TRBJ2-3, with 8 bases matching TRBD2. The CDR3 runs 14 residues. Germline loops: CDR1 SEHNR, CDR2 FQNEAQ (reference sequence). With V trimmed by 11 bases and J by 0 bases, 7 bases remained unmatched. CDR3 sequence reads: CAGLERESTDTQYF. CDR3 nucleotide sequence: TGTGCCGGATTGGAGCGGGAGAGCACAGATACGCAGTATTTT.

Ten or more counts support this clonotype. The chain has TRBV29-1 and TRBJ2-1; 7 bases fit TRBD1. Looked up from germline, CDR1 is SQVTM and CDR2 is ANQGSEA. The CDR3 loop spans 14 amino acids. V dropped 7 bases and J dropped 0; count of bases not matched to a gene: 6. CDR3 bases: TGCAGCGGACTAAGGACAGGCTCCTACAATGAGCAGTTCTTC. It encodes CSGLRTGSYNEQFF.

This clonotype was found many times. The genes are TRBV6-1 and TRBJ2-3, with TRBD2 matching 10 bases. This CDR3 region has 15 residues. The germline V gene encodes CDR1 MNHNS and CDR2 SASEGT. Trimming at V came to 4 bases and at J to 5 bases, leaving 6 bases not matched to a gene. CDR3 DNA: TGTGCCAGCAGTGTGGCTAGCGGGGGAGGAGATACGCAGTATTTT. This gives the protein CASSVASGGGDTQYF.

This clonotype was observed many times. The rearrangement uses TRBV9 and TRBJ2-3, with D perhaps given as TRBD1 or TRBD2 (5 bases each). With 3 bases removed from V and 4 bases from J, the gap between germline ends came to 12 bases. This CDR3 region has 14 residues. The germline V gene has CDR1 SGDLS and CDR2 YYNGEE. The CDR3, as DNA: TGTGCCAGCAGCGGGGGGTTTGGAGCAGATACGCAGTATTTT. Encoded protein: CASSGGFGADTQYF.

The V call is TRBV27, the J call TRBJ2-7; D may be TRBD1 (5 bases). This CDR3 contains 14 residues. Between the trimmed V and J ends, which lost 3 bases and 6 bases, there was a span of 15 bases. Germline values: CDR1 MNHEY, CDR2 SMNVEV (reference sequence). This chain's CDR3 is CASSFVGLSPEQYF. The CDR3 DNA sequence: TGTGCCAGCAGTTTCGTGGGGCTATCTCCCGAGCAGTACTTC.